These 2 T cell receptor beta chains originate from one sample sequenced in a study of CD8 T cells in Susac syndrome. With random hexamers, roughly 0.45 to 1 ug RNA was reverse transcribed. TCRdb fed the immunoSEQ multiplex PCR reads into MiXCR, producing one record per CDR3 protein. This sample has 130,000 to 150,000 distinct CDR3 sequences, with approximately 94% found just once. Sequenced input: CD4+ T cells from PBMCs. All receptors derive from a human donor in good health.

The rearrangement links TRBV29-1 to TRBJ1-1, with D uncertain. The CDR3 has 13 residues. Germline CDR1 and CDR2: SQVTM and ANQGSEA. Trimming cost V 1 base and J 6 bases, with 12 bases left between them. CDR3 sequence reads: CSVEGWGGAEAFF. The CDR3 nucleotides are TGCAGCGTTGAAGGTTGGGGTGGGGCTGAAGCTTTCTTT.

With respect to this clonotype: One end of the junction fails to match germline, which may point to a read error. J is TRBJ2-1 and V is TRBV29-1; the D gene is possibly TRBD1 (7 bases). CDR1 and CDR2 (germline): SQVTM, ANQGSEA. The CDR3 has 13 amino acids. The CDR3, as DNA: TGCAGCGCCCAGGGGGACTCCTCCAATGAGCAGTTCTTC. Protein sequence: CSAQGDSSNEQFF.